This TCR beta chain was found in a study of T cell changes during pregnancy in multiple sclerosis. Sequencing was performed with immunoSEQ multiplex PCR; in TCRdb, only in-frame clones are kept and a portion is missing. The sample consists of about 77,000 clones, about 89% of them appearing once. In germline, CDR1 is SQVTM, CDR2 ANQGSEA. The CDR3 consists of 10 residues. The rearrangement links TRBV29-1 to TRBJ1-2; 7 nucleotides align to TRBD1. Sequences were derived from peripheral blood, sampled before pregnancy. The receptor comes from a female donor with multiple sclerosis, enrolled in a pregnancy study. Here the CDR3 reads CGVGQTPYTF. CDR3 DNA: TGCGGAGTGGGACAGACTCCCTACACCTTC.